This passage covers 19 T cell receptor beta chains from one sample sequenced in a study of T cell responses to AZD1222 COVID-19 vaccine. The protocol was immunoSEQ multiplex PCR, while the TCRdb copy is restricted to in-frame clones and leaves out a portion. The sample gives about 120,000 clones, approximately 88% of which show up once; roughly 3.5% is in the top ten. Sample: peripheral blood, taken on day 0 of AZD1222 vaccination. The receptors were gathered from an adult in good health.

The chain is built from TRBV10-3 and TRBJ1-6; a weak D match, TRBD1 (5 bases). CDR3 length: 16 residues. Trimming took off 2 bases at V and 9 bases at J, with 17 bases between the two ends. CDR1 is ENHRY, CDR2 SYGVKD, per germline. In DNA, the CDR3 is TGTGCCATCAGTGAGATCGGGGCAGATATAGGTTCACCCCTCCACTTT. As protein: CAISEIGADIGSPLHF.

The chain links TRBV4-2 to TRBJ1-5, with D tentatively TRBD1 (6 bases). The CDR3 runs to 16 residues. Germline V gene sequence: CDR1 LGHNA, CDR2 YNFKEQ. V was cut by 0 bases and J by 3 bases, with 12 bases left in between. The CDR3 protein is CASSQERQEVNQPQHF. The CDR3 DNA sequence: TGTGCCAGCAGCCAAGAGAGACAGGAGGTCAATCAGCCCCAGCATTTT.

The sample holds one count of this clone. The CDR3 nucleotides read TGTGCCAGCAGTTACTACGAACAGGGAGGCGAGCAGTACTTC. Translating it yields CASSYYEQGGEQYF. V usage is TRBV6-5 and J usage is TRBJ2-7; the D gene could be TRBD1 or TRBD2 (6 bases each). The V end was cut by 1 base, the J end by 6 bases, with 13 bases between. The CDR3 has 14 residues. CDR1 MNHEY and CDR2 SVGAGI come from the germline V gene.

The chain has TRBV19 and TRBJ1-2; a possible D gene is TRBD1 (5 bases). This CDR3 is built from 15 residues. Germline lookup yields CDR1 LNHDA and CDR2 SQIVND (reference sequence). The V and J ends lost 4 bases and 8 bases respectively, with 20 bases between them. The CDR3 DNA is TGTGCCAGTAGTACCCTCGGTGGGGGACGTTGGGGCTACACCTTC. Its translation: CASSTLGGGRWGYTF.

CDR3 loop: CASSFYADPNTEAFF. The CDR3, as DNA: TGTGCCAGCAGCTTCTACGCCGATCCAAACACTGAAGCTTTCTTT. The chain is built from TRBV7-3 and TRBJ1-1; D uncertain. This CDR3 has 15 amino acids. Germline CDR1 is SGHTA and CDR2 is FQGTGA. The germline V and J ends were trimmed by 3 bases and 2 bases, with 13 bases remaining between them.

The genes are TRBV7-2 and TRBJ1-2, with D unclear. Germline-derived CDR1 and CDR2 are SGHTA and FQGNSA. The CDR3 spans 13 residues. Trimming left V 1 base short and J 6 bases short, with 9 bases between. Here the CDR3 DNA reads TGTGCCAGCAGCTTAGTCAGCCAAGATGGCTACACCTTC. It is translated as CASSLVSQDGYTF.

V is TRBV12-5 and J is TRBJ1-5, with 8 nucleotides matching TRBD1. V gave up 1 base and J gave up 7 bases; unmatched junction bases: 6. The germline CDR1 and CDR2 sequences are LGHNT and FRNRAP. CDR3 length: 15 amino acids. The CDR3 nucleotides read TGTGCTAGTGGTTTGGGGCAGGGGGCGACGCAGCCCCAGCATTTT. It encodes CASGLGQGATQPQHF.

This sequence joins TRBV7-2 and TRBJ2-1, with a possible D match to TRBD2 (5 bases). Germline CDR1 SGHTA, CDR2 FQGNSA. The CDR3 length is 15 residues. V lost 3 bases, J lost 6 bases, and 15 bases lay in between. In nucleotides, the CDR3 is TGTGCCAGCAGCTTGTATGCGGGTGTAGGCAATGAGCAGTTCTTC. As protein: CASSLYAGVGNEQFF.

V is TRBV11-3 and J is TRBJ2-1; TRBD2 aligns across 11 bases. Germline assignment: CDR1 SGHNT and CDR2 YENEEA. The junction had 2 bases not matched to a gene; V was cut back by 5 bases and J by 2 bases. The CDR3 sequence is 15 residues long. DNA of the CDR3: TGTGCCAGCAGCCCGACTAGCGGGGCCTACAATGAGCAGTTCTTC. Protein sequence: CASSPTSGAYNEQFF. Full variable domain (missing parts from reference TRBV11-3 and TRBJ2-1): EAGVVQSPRYKIIEKKQPVAFWCNPISGHNTLYWYLQNLGQGPELLIRYENEEAVDDSQLPKDRFSAERLKGVDSTLKIQPAELGDSAVYLCASSPTSGAYNEQFFGPGTRLTVL.

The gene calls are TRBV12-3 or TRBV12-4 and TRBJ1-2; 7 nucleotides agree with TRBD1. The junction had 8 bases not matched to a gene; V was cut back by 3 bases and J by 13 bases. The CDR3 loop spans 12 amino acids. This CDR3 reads CASSFGTDGSTF. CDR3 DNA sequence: TGTGCCAGCAGTTTCGGGACAGATGGATCCACCTTC.

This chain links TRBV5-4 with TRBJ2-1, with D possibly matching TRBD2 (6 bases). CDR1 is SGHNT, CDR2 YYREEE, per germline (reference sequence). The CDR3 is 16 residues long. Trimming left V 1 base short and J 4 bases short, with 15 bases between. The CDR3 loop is CASSLMRGSLYNEQFF. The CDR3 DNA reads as TGTGCCAGCAGCTTGATGCGGGGTTCCTTATACAATGAGCAGTTCTTC.

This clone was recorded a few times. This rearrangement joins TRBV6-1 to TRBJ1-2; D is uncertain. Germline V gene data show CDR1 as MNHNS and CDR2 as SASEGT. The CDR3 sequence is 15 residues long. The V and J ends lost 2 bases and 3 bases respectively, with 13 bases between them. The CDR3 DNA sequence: TGTGCCAGCAGTGAATCCGGGGAGGGTTACTATGGCTACACCTTC. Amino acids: CASSESGEGYYGYTF.

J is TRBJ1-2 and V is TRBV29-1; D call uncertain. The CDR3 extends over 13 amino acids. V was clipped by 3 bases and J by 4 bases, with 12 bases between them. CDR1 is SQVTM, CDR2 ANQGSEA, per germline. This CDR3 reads CSVDGPISYGYTF. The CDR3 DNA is TGCAGCGTTGACGGGCCTATTAGCTATGGCTACACCTTC. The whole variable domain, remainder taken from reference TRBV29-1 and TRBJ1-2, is SAVISQKPSRDICQRGTSLTIQCQVDSQVTMMFWYRQQPGQSLTLIATANQGSEATYESGFVIDKFPISRPNLTFSTLTVSNMSPEDSSIYLCSVDGPISYGYTFGSGTRLTVV.

DNA for the CDR3: TGCGCCAGCAGCCATGTACAGGGCGCTGGAAACACCATATATTTT. This encodes CASSHVQGAGNTIYF. The rearrangement uses TRBV4-1 and TRBJ1-3; the D gene is possibly TRBD1 (6 bases). This CDR3 has 15 residues. Germline-derived CDR1 and CDR2 are MGHRA and YSYEKL. V lost 3 bases and J lost 2, with 11 bases in between.

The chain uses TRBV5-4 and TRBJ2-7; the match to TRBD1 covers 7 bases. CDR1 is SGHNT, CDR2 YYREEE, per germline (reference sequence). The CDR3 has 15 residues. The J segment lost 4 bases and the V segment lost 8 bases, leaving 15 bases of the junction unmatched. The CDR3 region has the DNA TGTGCCAGTCGGCCCGGGACAGCGCCCCTATACGAGCAGTACTTC. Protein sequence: CASRPGTAPLYEQYF.

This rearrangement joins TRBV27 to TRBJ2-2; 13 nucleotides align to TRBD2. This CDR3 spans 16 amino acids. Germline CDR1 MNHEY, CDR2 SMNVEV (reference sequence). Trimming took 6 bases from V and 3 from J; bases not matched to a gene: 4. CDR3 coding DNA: TGTGCCAGCAGCCCCGGACTAGCGGGGGACACCGGGGAGCTGTTTTTT. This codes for CASSPGLAGDTGELFF.

The CDR3 is CASSPGPGGEGYTGELFF. CDR3 DNA: TGTGCCAGCAGCCCAGGACCAGGAGGGGAGGGGTACACCGGGGAGCTGTTTTTT. The chain joins TRBV5-5 to TRBJ2-2, with 7 bases fitting TRBD2. J was trimmed by 3 bases and V by 4 bases; bases with no gene match: 15. The CDR3 spans 18 residues. Germline V lookup: CDR1 SGHKS, CDR2 YYEKEE (reference sequence).

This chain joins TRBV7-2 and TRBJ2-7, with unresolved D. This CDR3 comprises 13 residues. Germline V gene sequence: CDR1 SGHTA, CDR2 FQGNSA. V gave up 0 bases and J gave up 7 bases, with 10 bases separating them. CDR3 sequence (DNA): TGTGCCAGCAGCTTAGCGGCGGCTCCGGAGCAGTACTTC. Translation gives CASSLAAAPEQYF.

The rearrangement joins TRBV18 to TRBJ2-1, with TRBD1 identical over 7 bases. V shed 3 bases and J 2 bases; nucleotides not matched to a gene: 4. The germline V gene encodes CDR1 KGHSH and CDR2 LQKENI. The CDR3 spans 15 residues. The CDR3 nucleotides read TGTGCCAGCTCACCGACAGGGAGCACCTACAATGAGCAGTTCTTC. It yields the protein CASSPTGSTYNEQFF.